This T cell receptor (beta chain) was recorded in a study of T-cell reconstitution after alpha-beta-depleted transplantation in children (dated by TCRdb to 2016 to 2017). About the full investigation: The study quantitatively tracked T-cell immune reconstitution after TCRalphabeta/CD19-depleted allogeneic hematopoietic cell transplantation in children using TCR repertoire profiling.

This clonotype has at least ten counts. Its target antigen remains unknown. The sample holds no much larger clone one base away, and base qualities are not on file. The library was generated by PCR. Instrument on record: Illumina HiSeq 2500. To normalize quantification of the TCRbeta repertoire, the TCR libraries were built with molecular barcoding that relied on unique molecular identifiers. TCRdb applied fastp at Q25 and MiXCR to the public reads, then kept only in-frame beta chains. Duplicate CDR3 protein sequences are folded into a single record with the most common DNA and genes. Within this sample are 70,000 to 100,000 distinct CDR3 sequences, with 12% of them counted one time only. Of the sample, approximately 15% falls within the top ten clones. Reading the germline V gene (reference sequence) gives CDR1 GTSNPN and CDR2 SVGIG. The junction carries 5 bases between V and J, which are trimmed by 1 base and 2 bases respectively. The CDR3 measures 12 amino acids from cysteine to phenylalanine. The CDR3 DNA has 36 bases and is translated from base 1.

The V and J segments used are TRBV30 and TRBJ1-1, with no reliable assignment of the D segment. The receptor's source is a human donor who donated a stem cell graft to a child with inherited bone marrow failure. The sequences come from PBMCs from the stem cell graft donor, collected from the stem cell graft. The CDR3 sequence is CAWSDGNTEAFF. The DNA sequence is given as TGTGCCTGGAGTGATGGAAACACTGAAGCTTTCTTT.